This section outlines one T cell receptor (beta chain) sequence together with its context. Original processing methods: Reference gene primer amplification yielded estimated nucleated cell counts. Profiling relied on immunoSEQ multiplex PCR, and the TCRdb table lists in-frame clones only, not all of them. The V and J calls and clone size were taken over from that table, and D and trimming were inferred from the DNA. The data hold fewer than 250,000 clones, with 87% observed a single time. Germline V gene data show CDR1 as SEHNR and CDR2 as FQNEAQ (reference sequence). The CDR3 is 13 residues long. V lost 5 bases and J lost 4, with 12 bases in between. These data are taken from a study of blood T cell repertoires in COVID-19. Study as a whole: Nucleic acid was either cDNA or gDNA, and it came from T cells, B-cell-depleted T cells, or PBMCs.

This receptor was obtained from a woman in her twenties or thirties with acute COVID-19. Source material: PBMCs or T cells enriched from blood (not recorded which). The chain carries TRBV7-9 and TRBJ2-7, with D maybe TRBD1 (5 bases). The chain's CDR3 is CASSPYDSYEQYF. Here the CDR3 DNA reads TGTGCCAGCAGCCCATATGACAGTTACGAGCAGTACTTC.